These 25 T cell receptor beta chains were all obtained from the same sample, sequenced in a study of blood T cell repertoires in COVID-19. Measured with immunoSEQ multiplex PCR; TCRdb has only the in-frame clones, and not every one. The sample consists of 100,000 to 150,000 clones, roughly 84% of them appearing once. The sequenced material came from PBMCs or T cells enriched from blood (not recorded which). The receptors were sampled from a young woman who had recovered from COVID-19.

V is TRBV9 and J is TRBJ2-7; 11 bases agree with TRBD2. Losses at the gene ends were 4 bases for V and 2 bases for J; bases not matched to a gene: 5. The germline CDR1 and CDR2 sequences are SGDLS and YYNGEE. The CDR3 is 15 residues long. The CDR3: CASSLGLAEPYEQYF. CDR3 sequence (DNA): TGTGCCAGCAGCTTGGGACTAGCGGAGCCCTACGAGCAGTACTTC.

The chain combines TRBV30 with TRBJ1-5; D is unresolved. The CDR3 totals 16 residues. V was clipped by 1 base and J by 2 bases, with 15 bases between them. Germline V gene lookup returns CDR1 GTSNPN and CDR2 SVGIG (reference sequence). CDR3 nucleotides: TGTGCCTGGAGTGCCCCCCCCCGGTTGGGCAATCAGCCCCAGCATTTT. It specifies CAWSAPPRLGNQPQHF.

The J gene is TRBJ1-1, the V gene TRBV5-1, with D maybe TRBD1 (6 bases). V lost 4 bases and J 3 bases, leaving 13 bases between the germline ends. Per the germline V gene, CDR1 is SGHRS and CDR2 is YFSETQ. The length of the CDR3 is 14 residues. The CDR3 nucleotides read TGCGCCAGCAGCGTATCACAGGGAGACACTGAAGCTTTCTTT. This sequence encodes CASSVSQGDTEAFF.

The chain combines TRBV4-2 with TRBJ2-1, with 7 bases aligning to TRBD2. Germline CDR1 is LGHNA and CDR2 is YNFKEQ. This CDR3 spans 16 amino acids. V shed 0 bases and J 9 bases; nucleotides not matched to a gene: 11. CDR3 in DNA: TGTGCCAGCAGCCAAGAACCCCGGGGCGGGAGCATTGAGCAGTTCTTC. Protein: CASSQEPRGGSIEQFF.

The chain uses TRBV7-9 and TRBJ1-1; D unclear. The germline V gene encodes CDR1 SEHNR and CDR2 FQNEAQ (reference sequence). CDR3 length: 12 amino acids. V dropped 3 bases and J dropped 9 bases, with 11 bases sitting between them. CDR3 amino acids: CASSLGAGKAFF. The CDR3 nucleotides read TGTGCCAGCAGCTTGGGTGCGGGGAAAGCTTTCTTT.

This clone was picked up a small number of times. V gene TRBV7-2 combines with J gene TRBJ2-1; 14 bases align to TRBD2. V was clipped by 4 bases and J by 7 bases; unmatched bases: 12. CDR1 is SGHTA and CDR2 is FQGNSA in the germline V gene. The CDR3 totals 18 residues. In DNA, the CDR3 is TGTGCCAGCAGCTCGACAGTTGGGACTAGCGGGAGCGGAAATGAGCAGTTCTTC. It specifies CASSSTVGTSGSGNEQFF.

This chain joins TRBV6-5 and TRBJ2-5, with D possibly matching TRBD1 (6 bases). V was trimmed by 2 bases and J by 5 bases, leaving 9 bases between them. CDR1 is MNHEY and CDR2 is SVGAGI in the germline V gene. This CDR3 has 13 residues. The CDR3 DNA reads TGTGCCAGCAGTTACGGGCAGGGGGAGACCCAGTACTTC. Encoded protein: CASSYGQGETQYF.

V is TRBV4-2 and J is TRBJ2-1; maybe TRBD2 (5 bases). V was clipped by 3 bases and J by 1 base, with 7 bases between them. Germline lookup yields CDR1 LGHNA and CDR2 YNFKEQ. CDR3 length: 14 residues. The CDR3 protein is CASSHTGSYNEQFF. For the CDR3, the DNA is TGTGCCAGCAGCCACACGGGGTCCTACAATGAGCAGTTCTTC.

This rearrangement joins TRBV21-1 to TRBJ1-5; no DNA check was done on the table's D call, TRBD1. TRBV21-1 counts as a pseudogene. The CDR3 loop spans 15 amino acids. The CDR3 nucleotides read TGTGCCAGCAGCAAAAAACAGGGGTGCAATCAGCCCCAGCATTTT. This codes for CASSKKQGCNQPQHF.

The V and J genes are TRBV11-2 and TRBJ2-7, with 7 bases matching TRBD1. The germline gives CDR1 SGHAT, CDR2 FQNNGV. The CDR3 totals 16 residues. V shed 5 bases and J 9 bases; nucleotides not matched to a gene: 19. The CDR3 loop reads CASSDGTGTERGRQYF. CDR3 coding DNA: TGTGCCAGCAGCGACGGCACCGGGACAGAGAGGGGCCGGCAGTACTTC.

This rearrangement joins TRBV11-2 to TRBJ1-1, with a tentative D call TRBD1 (6 bases). CDR1 is SGHAT and CDR2 is FQNNGV in the germline V gene. The length of the CDR3 is 14 residues. V lost 0 bases and J lost 4, with 9 bases in between. The CDR3 loop is CASSLERGLTEAFF. In nucleotides, the CDR3 is TGTGCCAGCAGCTTAGAGCGGGGGCTCACTGAAGCTTTCTTT.

This chain uses TRBV2 with TRBJ1-4, with D possibly matching TRBD1 (6 bases). The CDR3 covers 15 residues. The germline V gene encodes CDR1 SNHLY and CDR2 FYNNEI. The V end lost 2 bases, the J end lost 8 bases, and 15 bases lay between the germline ends. The CDR3 protein is CASSEFGGGREKLFF. CDR3 in DNA: TGTGCCAGCAGTGAATTTGGGGGCGGACGGGAAAAACTGTTTTTT.

The genes are TRBV28 and TRBJ1-1; a possible D gene is TRBD1 (5 bases). V was shortened by 2 bases and J by 0 bases, with 13 bases between the two germline ends. This CDR3 has 16 residues. Germline-derived CDR1 and CDR2 are MDHEN and SYDVKM. In DNA, the CDR3 is TGTGCCAGCAGTTTAGGGTGGGGCACTATGAACACTGAAGCTTTCTTT. Translated, it gives CASSLGWGTMNTEAFF. The full variable domain, with the rest looked up from reference TRBV28 and TRBJ1-1, is DVKVTQSSRYLVKRTGEKVFLECVQDMDHENMFWYRQDPGLGLRLIYFSYDVKMKEKGDIPEGYSVSREKKERFSLILESASTNQTSMYLCASSLGWGTMNTEAFFGQGTRLTVV.

The chain employs TRBV6-6 and TRBJ2-5; tentative D call: TRBD2 (6 bases). V lost 6 bases, J lost 2 bases, and 10 bases lay in between. CDR1 and CDR2 from the germline V gene are MNHNY and SVGAGI (reference sequence). The CDR3 is 13 residues long. CDR3 nucleotides: TGTGCCAGCAGACCGACTAGTCAAGAGACCCAGTACTTC. Encoded protein: CASRPTSQETQYF.

This rearrangement joins TRBV5-1 to TRBJ1-2; D possibly corresponds to TRBD1 (5 bases). Per germline, CDR1 SGHRS and CDR2 YFSETQ. The CDR3 is 14 residues long. Trimming took off 1 base at V and 0 bases at J, with 7 bases between the two ends. The CDR3 nucleotides read TGCGCCAGCAGCTTGACAGGCTCTAACTATGGCTACACCTTC. Protein: CASSLTGSNYGYTF.

The J gene is TRBJ1-5, the V gene TRBV19; perhaps TRBD1 as D (5 bases). CDR3 length: 14 residues. V was shortened by 5 bases and J by 11 bases, with 19 bases between the two germline ends. CDR1 is LNHDA, CDR2 SQIVND, per germline (reference sequence). Written as DNA, the CDR3 is TGTGCCAGTAGTGCCCGGGACTACGACTCGGCCCAGCATTTT. Protein product: CASSARDYDSAQHF.

V and J are TRBV4-1 and TRBJ1-2; TRBD1 matches at 10 bases. The CDR3 is made up of 17 amino acids. The germline gives CDR1 MGHRA, CDR2 YSYEKL. J gave up 4 bases and V 0 bases, and 8 bases lay outside the gene matches. CDR3 amino acids: CASSQDVGTGASYGYTF. In DNA, the CDR3 is TGCGCCAGCAGCCAAGATGTGGGGACAGGGGCTTCCTATGGCTACACCTTC.

This chain joins TRBV28 and TRBJ2-1; 10 bases are shared with TRBD2. The V and J ends lost 6 bases and 5 bases, in that order; junction bases with no gene match: 4. This CDR3 has 14 residues. Germline CDR1 reads MDHEN; CDR2 reads SYDVKM. DNA of the CDR3: TGTGCCAGCAGCCTAGCGGGAGAGGACAATGAGCAGTTCTTC. It yields the protein CASSLAGEDNEQFF.

This chain connects TRBV24-1 to TRBJ2-1, with 11 bases fitting TRBD2. CDR3 length: 16 amino acids. Germline V lookup: CDR1 KGHDR, CDR2 SFDVKD. V shed 3 bases and J 3 bases; nucleotides not matched to a gene: 3. CDR3: CATSDPTSGSYNEQFF. The CDR3 nucleotides read TGTGCCACCAGTGATCCCACTAGCGGGAGCTACAATGAGCAGTTCTTC.

V gene TRBV9 combines with J gene TRBJ2-3, with D perhaps TRBD1 (6 bases). V was cut by 2 bases and J by 6 bases, with 13 bases left in between. The germline CDR1 and CDR2 sequences are SGDLS and YYNGEE. The CDR3 length is 14 residues. The DNA of the CDR3 is TGTGCCAGCAGCGTTTTTGTGGGGGCTGATACGCAGTATTTT. It yields the protein CASSVFVGADTQYF.

The table lists this clone with a few counts. The chain links TRBV6-5 to TRBJ1-5; 7 bases match TRBD1. CDR3 length: 14 residues. The germline gives CDR1 MNHEY, CDR2 SVGAGI. The trim removed 6 bases at V and 5 bases at J, leaving 7 bases unmatched. CDR3 sequence: CASRAEGAYQPQHF. CDR3 sequence (DNA): TGTGCCAGCAGGGCTGAGGGGGCTTATCAGCCCCAGCATTTT.

The rearrangement links TRBV9 to TRBJ1-2; D uncertain. The ends were cut back, 4 bases at V and 4 bases at J, with 14 bases in the middle. This CDR3 region has 14 residues. Germline V gene sequence: CDR1 SGDLS, CDR2 YYNGEE. The CDR3 loop is CASSSSGGLYGYTF. The DNA for the CDR3 is TGTGCCAGCAGCAGTTCTGGAGGCCTCTATGGCTACACCTTC. The whole variable domain, remainder taken from reference TRBV9 and TRBJ1-2, is DSGVTQTPKHLITATGQRVTLRCSPRSGDLSVYWYQQSLDQGLQFLIQYYNGEERAKGNILERFSAQQFPDLHSELNLSSLELGDSALYFCASSSSGGLYGYTFGSGTRLTVV.

The V and J genes are TRBV5-1 and TRBJ1-1; possible D gene TRBD1, 5 bases. V was trimmed by 4 bases and J by 3 bases, leaving 13 bases between them. The CDR3 extends over 14 amino acids. The germline V gene encodes CDR1 SGHRS and CDR2 YFSETQ. The CDR3 nucleotides read TGCGCCAGCAGCAGGGACGGGAGGGACACTGAAGCTTTCTTT. Translated: CASSRDGRDTEAFF.

This clone was seen once. This sequence joins TRBV7-2 and TRBJ1-1; D uncertain. CDR1 and CDR2 (germline): SGHTA, FQGNSA. This CDR3 is built from 11 residues. Trimming stripped 3 bases from V and 6 bases from J, with 5 bases between. In DNA, the CDR3 is TGTGCCAGCAGCTTTAGATCTGAAGCTTTCTTT. This encodes CASSFRSEAFF.

The V call is TRBV10-3, the J call TRBJ2-5, with D perhaps matching TRBD2 (7 bases). Germline values: CDR1 ENHRY, CDR2 SYGVKD. The V end lost 4 bases, the J end lost 4 bases, and 16 bases lay between the germline ends. CDR3 size: 15 residues. The CDR3 region is CAISGGGGSGETQYF. CDR3 sequence (DNA): TGTGCCATCAGTGGGGGGGGCGGGAGCGGAGAGACCCAGTACTTC.